This T cell receptor beta chain was identified during a study of blood T cell repertoires in COVID-19 (dated by TCRdb to 2018 to 2021). Notes on the research overall: Collaborator samples came from the United States, Italy and Spain and covered acute and convalescent phases of COVID-19. Subjects who had been exposed to COVID-19, were actively infected with it, or had recovered from it provided the deeply sampled blood TCRbeta repertoires that made up the dataset. The prospective study material was composed of cDNA or gDNA derived from T cells, B-cell-depleted T cells, or PBMCs. A freely available public database, intended as a resource for researchers studying the immune response to SARS-CoV-2, is where the repertoires were released. The sample metadata nearly always contained a de-identified subject ID, COVID-19 status, age in years and sex. The samples were drawn from two sources: the first 160 participants of the ongoing ImmuneRACE study, and fewer than 1,500 subjects contributed by 6 global collaborators. Where available, HLA class I and class II types were obtained from metadata supplied by the sample provider rather than from assay-based typing.

TCRbeta CDR3 regions were amplified from genomic DNA using the immunoSEQ Assay, a bias-controlled multiplex PCR. As for how the authors treated the data: The number of nucleated cells in each sample was estimated from the amplification of reference gene primers within the assay. To quantify the absolute abundance of each unique TCRbeta CDR3 rearrangement, sequence reads were collapsed and filtered. For each sample, productive Simpson clonality was calculated by taking the square root of Simpson's diversity index across productive rearrangements. Here the immuneACCESS table is served through TCRdb, limited to in-frame sequences with V and J called. Missing clones are a known gap in these copies; in checked studies unresolved V genes cover under half, and the rest lacks a known reason. V, J and clone size are taken as reported in that table, and D and trimming were inferred from the DNA itself. This sample lists a few hundred thousand clones; 80% to 90% were detected once. The biggest ten clones account for about 20% of the sample.

Collaborating institutions collected whole blood in K2EDTA tubes following their own protocols. Collaborator samples were shipped for TCRbeta analysis as frozen whole blood, isolated PBMCs, or DNA extracted from either sample type. General findings and caveats noted by the study authors: The quantity of clinical and demographic metadata differed by source and by participant and was supplied without curation.

On this clone: What this receptor recognizes is not known. No much larger clone exists at a distance of one base, and base qualities are not known.

Trimming leaves V shorter by 4 bases and J shorter by 6 bases, with the junction holding 8 bases beyond the gene matches. Taken from the germline V gene, the CDR1 and CDR2 loops are SGHVS and FQNEAQ. Its CDR3 holds 15 amino acids, cysteine through phenylalanine. Only the CDR3 part of the read is kept: 45 bases, read in frame from the first base. This TCR came from a young man with active or convalescent COVID-19. The sequence is built from TRBV7-8 and TRBJ2-3; the junction holds 9 bases that match TRBD1. The sample was peripheral blood. The CDR3 region reads CASSSGQGKRDTQYF. In nucleotides, the sequence is TGTGCCAGCAGCTCCGGACAGGGGAAAAGGGATACGCAGTATTTT.